Shown below are 2 T cell receptor beta chains from a single sample sequenced in a study of blood T cells in healthy people across ages. For the second PCR, which ran for about 7 to 11 cycles, a sample-barcoded 5' primer and a J-beta primer mix were used. MiXCR, run by TCRdb on the 5' RACE reads, gives a single entry per CDR3 protein. This sample yields 800,000 or so distinct CDR3 sequences, of which 35% to 60% are seen a single time; 15% to 20% belongs to the top ten. The material sequenced was blood. These receptor sequences come from a man older than 75 in good health.

The rearrangement joins TRBV6-4 to TRBJ2-1, with 9 bases lining up with TRBD2. Trimming cost V 2 bases and J 6 bases; bases outside gene matches: 5. CDR3 length: 15 amino acids. Germline V gene sequence: CDR1 MRHNA, CDR2 SNTAGT. CDR3: CASSDGTSPTNEQFF. The CDR3 DNA follows: TGTGCCAGCAGTGACGGGACTAGCCCCACCAATGAGCAGTTCTTC.

The rearrangement joins TRBV6-5 to TRBJ2-1, with 8 bases lining up with TRBD2. The CDR3 length is 15 residues. Germline lookup yields CDR1 MNHEY and CDR2 SVGAGI. V lost 6 bases and J lost 1; bases outside the gene matches: 5. CDR3: CASRAGLDSYNEQFF. The CDR3 DNA is TGTGCCAGCAGGGCGGGACTAGATTCCTACAATGAGCAGTTCTTC.